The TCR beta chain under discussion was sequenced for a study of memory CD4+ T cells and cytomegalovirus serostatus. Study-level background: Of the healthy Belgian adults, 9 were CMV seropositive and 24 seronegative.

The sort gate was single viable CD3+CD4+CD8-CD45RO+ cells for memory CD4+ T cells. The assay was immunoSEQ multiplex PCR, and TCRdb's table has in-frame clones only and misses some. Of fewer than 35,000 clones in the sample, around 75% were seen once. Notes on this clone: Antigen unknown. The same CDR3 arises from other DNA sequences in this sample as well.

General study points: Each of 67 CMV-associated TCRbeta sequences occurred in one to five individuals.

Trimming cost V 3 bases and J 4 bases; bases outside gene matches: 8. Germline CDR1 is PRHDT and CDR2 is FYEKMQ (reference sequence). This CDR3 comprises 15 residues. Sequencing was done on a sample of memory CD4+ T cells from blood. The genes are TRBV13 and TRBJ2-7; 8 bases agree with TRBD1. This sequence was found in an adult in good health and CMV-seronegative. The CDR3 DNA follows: TGTGCCAGCAGCTTCCGGCAGGGGGCGTCTTACGAGCAGTACTTC. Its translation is CASSFRQGASYEQYF. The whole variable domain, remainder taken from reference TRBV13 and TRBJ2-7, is AAGVIQSPRHLIKEKRETATLKCYPIPRHDTVYWYQQGPGQDPQFLISFYEKMQSDKGSIPDRFSAQQFSDYHSELNMSSLELGDSALYFCASSFRQGASYEQYFGPGTRLTVT.